What follows are 24 T cell receptor beta chains derived from one specimen sequenced in a study of T cells in Graves' hyperthyroidism and ophthalmopathy. Amplified TCR beta CDR3 regions derived from RNA transcripts. TCR CDR3 underwent first-round RT-PCR with the HTBI primer set. TCRdb used MiXCR to reprocess the multiplex PCR reads, holding one entry per CDR3 protein. The data contain about 690,000 distinct CDR3 sequences, around 15% of them singletons. The sample taken for sequencing was blood. These receptors came from a man between 45 and 60 years old with Graves' hyperthyroidism.

The genes are TRBV4-1 and TRBJ2-5, with TRBD1 as a possible D gene (5 bases). The CDR3 has 13 amino acids. V was cut by 1 base and J by 5 bases, with 8 bases left in between. The V gene's germline CDR1 is MGHRA and CDR2 YSYEKL. This chain's CDR3 is CASSQAKGETQYF. The DNA of the CDR3 is TGCGCCAGCAGCCAAGCCAAGGGGGAGACCCAGTACTTC.

In this sample, this clonotype turned up a few times. At one end, the junction sequence differs from germline, possibly due to a read error. CDR3 DNA sequence: TGTGCCAGCAGCTTGGGGACCACGAACGCCGGGGAGCTGTTTTTT. Its translation is CASSLGTTNAGELFF. The chain carries TRBV7-3 and TRBJ2-2; the D call may be TRBD1 or TRBD2 (5 bases each). Germline CDR1 is SGHTA and CDR2 is FQGTGA. The CDR3 has 15 residues.

This clonotype was observed a few times. The chain uses TRBV7-2 and TRBJ1-2; no reliable D call. This CDR3 is built from 16 residues. V shed 5 bases and J shed 2 bases, with 18 bases lying between them. The V gene's germline CDR1 is SGHTA and CDR2 FQGNSA. The CDR3 protein is CASSPLGLPLNYGYTF. The CDR3 region has the DNA TGTGCCAGCAGCCCCCTTGGACTACCCCTAAACTATGGCTACACCTTC.

This clonotype was found many times. The chain combines TRBV6-2 or TRBV6-3 with TRBJ1-1; TRBD1 might be the D (5 bases). The V end lost 7 bases, the J end lost 1 base, and 13 bases lay between the germline ends. The CDR3 sequence is 14 residues long. Germline values: CDR1 MNHEY, CDR2 SVGEGT. CDR3 in amino acids: CASKNTRANTEAFF. The CDR3 region has the DNA TGTGCCAGCAAAAATACCAGGGCGAACACTGAAGCTTTCTTT.

This clonotype was seen ten or more times. The rearrangement uses TRBV20-1 and TRBJ2-5, with TRBD2 matching over 11 bases. V shed 5 bases and J 2 bases; nucleotides not matched to a gene: 4. This CDR3 has 14 amino acids. Germline V gene lookup returns CDR1 DFQATT and CDR2 SNEGSKA (reference sequence). The CDR3 loop reads CSAESSGRQETQYF. CDR3 in DNA: TGCAGTGCTGAATCTAGCGGGAGGCAAGAGACCCAGTACTTC.

The rearrangement uses TRBV3-1 and TRBJ1-1; the D is unclear. This CDR3 has 13 residues. V was clipped by 7 bases and J by 1 base, with 10 bases between them. CDR1 is LGHDT and CDR2 is YNNKEL in the germline V gene (reference sequence). The DNA for the CDR3 is TGTGCCAGCAAGTTAAATGGGAACACTGAAGCTTTCTTT. Translating it yields CASKLNGNTEAFF.

There are many counts of this clonotype. The chain combines TRBV6-1 with TRBJ1-1, with 7 bases fitting TRBD1. V lost 5 bases to trimming and J lost 2 bases; unmatched junction nucleotides: 8. CDR3 length: 15 residues. The germline V gene encodes CDR1 MNHNS and CDR2 SASEGT. In nucleotides, the CDR3 is TGTGCCAGCAGTTATTGGGGACAGTCTAACACTGAAGCTTTCTTT. This gives the protein CASSYWGQSNTEAFF.

A few counts support this clonotype. DNA of the CDR3: TGTGCCTGGAGTCCCAGCTACGGGTATGGCTACACCTTC. This codes for CAWSPSYGYGYTF. This sequence joins TRBV30 and TRBJ1-2, with D unclear. The ends were cut back, 2 bases at V and 5 bases at J, with 12 bases in the middle. The CDR3 extends over 13 amino acids. The germline V gene encodes CDR1 GTSNPN and CDR2 SVGIG (reference sequence).

Remarks on this clonotype: A read error may account for a junction end that differs from germline. The chain joins TRBV12-3 or TRBV12-4 to TRBJ1-3, with TRBD1 as a possible D gene (6 bases). CDR3 length: 13 residues. CDR3 sequence (DNA): TGTGCCGGCAGGATGGGGGCTAGAAACACCATATATTTT. This codes for CAGRMGARNTIYF.

This clonotype appeared many times. This chain connects TRBV18 to TRBJ2-1, with a tentative D call TRBD2 (5 bases). V was clipped by 8 bases and J by 7 bases, with 9 bases between them. The germline V gene has CDR1 KGHSH and CDR2 LQKENI. The CDR3 covers 11 residues. DNA for the CDR3: TGTGCCAGCAGCCCGGGAAATGAGCAGTTCTTC. The encoded protein is CASSPGNEQFF.

The V call is TRBV6-1, the J call TRBJ2-1; D gene unclear. Germline V gene data show CDR1 as MNHNS and CDR2 as SASEGT. Trimming left V 1 base short and J 2 bases short, with 9 bases between. The CDR3 totals 15 residues. This CDR3 reads CASSEGQIPYNEQFF. DNA of the CDR3: TGTGCCAGCAGTGAAGGTCAGATCCCCTACAATGAGCAGTTCTTC.

The sample holds one count of this clonotype. One base away lies a much larger clone, so this may be a sequencing read error. The chain has TRBV2 and TRBJ1-2; 8 positions agree with TRBD1. The CDR3 extends over 15 amino acids. Germline CDR1 is SNHLY and CDR2 is FYNNEI. The CDR3 here is CASLLLQGAHYGDTF. The CDR3 DNA is TGTGCCAGCCTTCTACTGCAGGGGGCCCACTATGGCGACACCTTC.

This clonotype was picked up many times. The rearrangement uses TRBV19 and TRBJ1-5, with 9 nucleotides matching TRBD1. V was clipped by 7 bases and J by 6 bases; unmatched bases: 7. From germline, CDR1 is LNHDA and CDR2 SQIVND (reference sequence). The CDR3 is made up of 14 amino acids. The CDR3 nucleotides read TGTGCCAGTAAAACAGGGACAGGGTTTCAGCCCCAGCATTTT. Translation gives CASKTGTGFQPQHF.

This clonotype was detected ten times or more. The J gene is TRBJ2-3, the V gene TRBV11-1; D may be TRBD1 or TRBD2 (5 bases each). The V and J ends lost 3 bases and 0 bases respectively, with 13 bases between them. Per the germline V gene, CDR1 is SGHAT and CDR2 is FQDESV (reference sequence). CDR3 length: 16 amino acids. The CDR3 spells CASSFSRGASTDTQYF. Written as DNA, the CDR3 is TGTGCCAGCAGCTTTTCGAGGGGCGCGAGCACAGATACGCAGTATTTT.

This clonotype was counted between two and nine times. This sequence joins TRBV14 and TRBJ1-2; perhaps TRBD1 as D (6 bases). The CDR3 consists of 14 residues. The germline V and J ends were trimmed by 4 bases and 2 bases, with 11 bases remaining between them. CDR1 and CDR2 (germline): SGHDN, FVKESK. The CDR3 loop is CASSPGTYNYGYTF. The CDR3 coding sequence is TGTGCCAGCAGCCCCGGGACATACAACTATGGCTACACCTTC.

This clonotype turned up a few times. V and J are TRBV5-1 and TRBJ2-7, with TRBD2 as a possible D gene (6 bases). The CDR3 runs to 15 residues. V lost 5 bases, J lost 0 bases, and 15 bases lay in between. Per germline, CDR1 SGHRS and CDR2 YFSETQ. The chain's CDR3 is CASSPQTRDSYEQYF. The CDR3, as DNA: TGCGCCAGCAGTCCTCAGACTAGGGACTCCTACGAGCAGTACTTC.

For the CDR3, the DNA is TGTGCCAGCAGCCAAGGGGGGTTGAAGGGCAATCAGCCCCAGCATTTT. Protein product: CASSQGGLKGNQPQHF. V and J are TRBV14 and TRBJ1-5; a possible D gene is TRBD1 (5 bases). CDR3 length equals 16 residues. Trimming shortened V by 1 base and J by 2 bases, and 12 bases separated the two germline ends. Germline V gives CDR1 SGHDN, CDR2 FVKESK.

Remarks on this clonotype: The junction departs from germline at one end; a sequencing error may be responsible. The chain is built from TRBV3-1 and TRBJ2-1; D is unresolved. Germline V gene data show CDR1 as LGHDT and CDR2 as YNNKEL (reference sequence). The CDR3 runs to 13 residues. CDR3 in amino acids: CASGLTAVYEHFF. The CDR3 DNA reads as TGTGCCAGCGGGCTCACGGCAGTATATGAGCATTTCTTC.

This clonotype has ten or more counts. The rearrangement links TRBV27 to TRBJ1-2; D gene unclear. V gave up 2 bases and J gave up 6 bases, with 4 bases separating them. CDR1 is MNHEY, CDR2 SMNVEV, per germline (reference sequence). The CDR3 is 11 residues long. CDR3 DNA sequence: TGTGCCAGCAGTTTACCTCATGGCTACACCTTC. Its translation is CASSLPHGYTF.

In this sample, this clonotype turned up a few times. The chain combines TRBV2 with TRBJ1-5, with a weak D call TRBD1 (5 bases). The CDR3 is 16 amino acids. Trimming took 3 bases from V and 0 from J, leaving 12 bases between them. Germline V gene lookup returns CDR1 SNHLY and CDR2 FYNNEI. In DNA form, the CDR3 reads TGTGCCAGCAGTGATGGGGCGGATTATAGCAATCAGCCCCAGCATTTT. Amino acid sequence: CASSDGADYSNQPQHF.

The table lists this clonotype with many counts. The chain combines TRBV18 with TRBJ2-5, with D unresolved. Germline V lookup: CDR1 KGHSH, CDR2 LQKENI. CDR3 length: 13 amino acids. The V gene lost 2 bases and the J gene lost 3 bases, with 7 bases spanning the gap. DNA of the CDR3: TGTGCCAGCTCACCAATGCAGGAAGAGACCCAGTACTTC. Encoded protein: CASSPMQEETQYF.

Details on this clonotype: Its ends do not fully match the called genes, so a read error is possible. The CDR3 is CASSSLAAPKNTQYF. The CDR3 bases are TGTGCCAGCAGTTCTTTAGCGGCCCCCAAAAACACTCAGTACTTC. The chain couples TRBV27 to TRBJ2-4; tentative D call: TRBD2 (6 bases). Looked up from germline, CDR1 is MNHEY and CDR2 is SMNVEV (reference sequence). The CDR3 is made up of 15 amino acids.

The chain combines TRBV7-3 with TRBJ2-3, with unresolved D. V lost 5 bases and J 1 base, leaving 7 bases between the germline ends. Germline CDR1 reads SGHTA; CDR2 reads FQGTGA. The CDR3 covers 13 residues. DNA for the CDR3: TGTGCCAGCAGCGAGATAGGCACAGATACGCAGTATTTT. This codes for CASSEIGTDTQYF.

Many counts were recorded for this clonotype. In DNA, the CDR3 is TGTGCCAGTAGTATTCGGGACGGGAACACTGAAGCTTTCTTT. It is translated as CASSIRDGNTEAFF. The chain links TRBV19 to TRBJ1-1; D is possibly TRBD1 (5 bases). The germline V gene has CDR1 LNHDA and CDR2 SQIVND (reference sequence). The CDR3 is 14 residues long. The V and J ends lost 3 bases and 1 base respectively, with 9 bases between them.